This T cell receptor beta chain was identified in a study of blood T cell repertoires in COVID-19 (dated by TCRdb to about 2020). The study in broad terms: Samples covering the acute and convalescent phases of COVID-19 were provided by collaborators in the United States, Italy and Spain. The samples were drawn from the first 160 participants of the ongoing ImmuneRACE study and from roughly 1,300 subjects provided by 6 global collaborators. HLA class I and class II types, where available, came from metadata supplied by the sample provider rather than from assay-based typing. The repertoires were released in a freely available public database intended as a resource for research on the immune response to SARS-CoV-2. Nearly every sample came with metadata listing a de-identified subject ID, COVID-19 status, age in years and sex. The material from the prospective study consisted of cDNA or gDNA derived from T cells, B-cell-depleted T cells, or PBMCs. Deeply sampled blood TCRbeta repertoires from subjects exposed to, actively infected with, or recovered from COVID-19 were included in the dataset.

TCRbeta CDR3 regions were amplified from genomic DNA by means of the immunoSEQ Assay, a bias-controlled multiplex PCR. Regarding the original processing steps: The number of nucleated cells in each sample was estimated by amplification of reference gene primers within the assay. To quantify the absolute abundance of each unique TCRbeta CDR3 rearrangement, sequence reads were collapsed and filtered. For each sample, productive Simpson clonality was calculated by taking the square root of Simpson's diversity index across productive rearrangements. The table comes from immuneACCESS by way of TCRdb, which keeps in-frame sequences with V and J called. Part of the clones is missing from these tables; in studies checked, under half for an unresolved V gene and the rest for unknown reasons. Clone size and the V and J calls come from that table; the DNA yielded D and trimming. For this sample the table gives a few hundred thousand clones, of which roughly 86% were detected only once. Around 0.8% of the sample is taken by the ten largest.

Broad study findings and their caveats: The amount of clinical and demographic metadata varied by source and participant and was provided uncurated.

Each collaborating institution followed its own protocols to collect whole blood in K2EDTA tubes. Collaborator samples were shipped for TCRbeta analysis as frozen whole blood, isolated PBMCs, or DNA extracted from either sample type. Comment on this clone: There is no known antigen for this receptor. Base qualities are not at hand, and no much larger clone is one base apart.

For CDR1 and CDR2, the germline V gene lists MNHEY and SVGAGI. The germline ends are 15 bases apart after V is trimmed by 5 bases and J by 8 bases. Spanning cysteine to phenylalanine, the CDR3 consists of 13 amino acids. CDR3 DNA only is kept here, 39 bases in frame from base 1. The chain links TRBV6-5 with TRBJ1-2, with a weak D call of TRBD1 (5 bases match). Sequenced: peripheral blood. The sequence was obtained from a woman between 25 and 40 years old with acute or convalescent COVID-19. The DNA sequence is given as TGTGCCAGCAGTACAAGGGGAAAGCGCGGCTACACCTTC. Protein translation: CASSTRGKRGYTF.